The next 4 T cell receptor beta chains were all read from a single sample in a study of T cells in Graves' hyperthyroidism and ophthalmopathy. The investigators amplified TCR beta CDR3 regions from RNA transcripts. Initially, a first-round RT-PCR of the TCR CDR3 employed the HTBI primer set. TCRdb fed the multiplex PCR reads into MiXCR, producing one record per CDR3 protein. The repertoire has about 840,000 distinct CDR3 sequences, 35% to 40% of them found once; the top ten carry 8.9%. Material for sequencing was blood. The receptors here all came from a man aged 18 to 35 with Graves' hyperthyroidism.

This sequence joins TRBV20-1 and TRBJ1-2; 8 nucleotides match TRBD1. The V gene's germline CDR1 is DFQATT and CDR2 SNEGSKA (reference sequence). The CDR3 is made up of 15 amino acids. The ends lost 5 bases at V and 3 bases at J; junction bases unmatched: 11. The chain's CDR3 is CSAVHLGQGDYGYTF. In DNA form, the CDR3 reads TGCAGTGCTGTACATCTCGGACAGGGAGACTATGGCTACACCTTC.

Only a few counts were recorded for this clonotype. This sequence joins TRBV9 and TRBJ1-1; D may be TRBD1 (6 bases). This CDR3 is built from 13 residues. Germline CDR1 and CDR2: SGDLS and YYNGEE. V lost 3 bases and J lost 7, with 13 bases in between. The DNA of the CDR3 is TGTGCCAGCAGCGGGATTGGACAGTTTGAAGCTTTCTTT. As protein: CASSGIGQFEAFF.

The chain employs TRBV24-1 and TRBJ2-2, with D perhaps being TRBD1 or TRBD2 (5 bases each). The CDR3 runs 15 residues. V lost 2 bases and J lost 9, with 15 bases in between. Germline V CDR1 and CDR2: KGHDR, SFDVKD. For the CDR3, the DNA is TGTGCCACCAGTGATTCGATGGGACCTCCGCGGGAGCTGTTTTTT. It is translated as CATSDSMGPPRELFF.

Comment on this clonotype: Its ends do not fully match the called genes, so a read error is possible. CDR3 bases: TGTGCCTGCAGCGTTGGGACAGGGTCGGTCCACGAGCAGTACTTC. Protein product: CACSVGTGSVHEQYF. The chain employs TRBV2 and TRBJ2-7, with TRBD1 identical over 9 bases. This CDR3 region has 15 residues. CDR1 is SNHLY, CDR2 FYNNEI, per germline.